Listed below are T cell receptor beta chains from one sample, sequenced in a study of cytomegalovirus exposure and HLA in healthy donors. The data were produced by immunoSEQ multiplex PCR, yet TCRdb's version contains in-frame clones alone and is incomplete. The sample's table shows about 39,000 clones. Sequencing used PBMCs. The origin of the receptors is a woman aged 25-40 years in good health and CMV-seropositive. Each CDR3 is given with its conserved first and last residue. Each record gives: D gene, V gene, J gene, CDR3 protein, CDR3 DNA. The D gene is left open where the match is weak.

D: TRBD2; V: TRBV4-1; J: TRBJ2-7; CDR3: CASSQALTSGATYEQYF; DNA: TGCGCCAGCAGCCAAGCTCTTACTAGCGGGGCCACCTACGAGCAGTACTTC
D: .; V: TRBV19; J: TRBJ1-6; CDR3: CANFPRSRGRSPLHF; DNA: TGTGCCAACTTCCCTAGATCCAGGGGACGCTCACCCCTCCACTTT
D: .; V: TRBV2; J: TRBJ2-2; CDR3: CASSTGSNTGELFF; DNA: TGTGCCAGCAGTACGGGGTCGAACACCGGGGAGCTGTTTTTT
D: TRBD1; V: TRBV10-3; J: TRBJ2-7; CDR3: CAISETGGFPTYEQYF; DNA: TGTGCCATCAGTGAGACAGGGGGCTTTCCTACCTACGAGCAGTACTTC
D: .; V: TRBV5-1; J: TRBJ1-4; CDR3: CASSLAGGGEKLFF; DNA: TGCGCCAGCAGCTTGGCTGGGGGGGGTGAAAAACTGTTTTTT
D: TRBD2; V: TRBV2; J: TRBJ2-3; CDR3: CASSEVSSGGDTQYF; DNA: TGTGCCAGCAGTGAAGTGTCTAGCGGGGGAGATACGCAGTATTTT
D: TRBD1; V: TRBV6-1; J: TRBJ1-1; CDR3: CAIDRGLVNTEAFF; DNA: TGTGCCATAGACAGGGGCCTTGTGAACACTGAAGCTTTCTTT
D: .; V: TRBV30; J: TRBJ2-2; CDR3: CAWSRGSPDGELFF; DNA: TGTGCCTGGAGTCGCGGCAGCCCAGACGGGGAGCTGTTTTTT
D: .; V: TRBV7-9; J: TRBJ2-7; CDR3: CASSLAQGLVQYF; DNA: TGTGCCAGCAGCTTAGCGCAGGGTTTAGTGCAGTACTTC
D: .; V: TRBV6-1; J: TRBJ1-2; CDR3: CASTGGGAYYGYTF; DNA: TGTGCCAGCACCGGAGGAGGGGCTTACTATGGCTACACCTTC
D: TRBD2; V: TRBV7-9; J: TRBJ2-7; CDR3: CASSQRTSGDEQYF; DNA: TGTGCCAGCAGCCAGCGGACTAGCGGGGACGAGCAGTACTTC
D: .; V: TRBV18; J: TRBJ1-4; CDR3: CASSPRSNEKLFF; DNA: TGTGCCAGCTCACCCCGGAGTAATGAAAAACTGTTTTTT
D: .; V: TRBV18; J: TRBJ1-1; CDR3: CASSQANTEAFF; DNA: TGTGCCAGCTCTCAGGCGAACACTGAAGCTTTCTTT
D: .; V: TRBV9; J: TRBJ2-3; CDR3: CASSVPGGESDTQYF; DNA: TGTGCCAGCAGCGTACCGGGGGGCGAATCAGATACGCAGTATTTT
D: TRBD1; V: TRBV10-3; J: TRBJ1-1; CDR3: CAISSQGGTEAFF; DNA: TGTGCCATCAGTTCACAGGGGGGCACTGAAGCTTTCTTT
D: .; V: TRBV29-1; J: TRBJ2-7; CDR3: CSVGGNYEQYF; DNA: TGCAGCGTTGGCGGGAACTACGAGCAGTACTTC
D: .; V: TRBV5-6; J: TRBJ2-1; CDR3: CASSLGGGSYNEQFF; DNA: TGTGCCAGCAGCTTGGGGGGAGGCTCCTACAATGAGCAGTTCTTC
D: TRBD1; V: TRBV6-1; J: TRBJ2-6; CDR3: CASSDEGTGIGANVLTF; DNA: TGTGCCAGCAGTGACGAAGGGACAGGGATTGGGGCCAACGTCCTGACTTTC
D: .; V: TRBV4-2; J: TRBJ1-4; CDR3: CASSQDRGEKLFF; DNA: TGTGCCAGCAGCCAAGATCGAGGAGAAAAACTGTTTTTT
D: .; V: TRBV19; J: TRBJ2-3; CDR3: CASSHLSGRGPDTQYF; DNA: TGTGCCAGTAGTCACCTCTCGGGCAGGGGACCAGATACGCAGTATTTT
D: .; V: TRBV5-1; J: TRBJ2-2; CDR3: CASSSRDSLGTGELFF; DNA: TGCGCCAGCAGCTCCCGGGACTCCTTGGGTACCGGGGAGCTGTTTTTT
D: TRBD2; V: TRBV28; J: TRBJ2-3; CDR3: CASSFMRGDRDTQYF; DNA: TGTGCCAGCAGTTTTATGCGGGGGGATCGAGATACGCAGTATTTT
D: .; V: TRBV5-8; J: TRBJ2-7; CDR3: CASSKRQGLIPTYEQYF; DNA: TGTGCCAGCAGCAAACGACAAGGCCTGATACCTACCTACGAGCAGTACTTC
D: TRBD2; V: TRBV2; J: TRBJ2-2; CDR3: CASSEGGAGELFF; DNA: TGTGCCAGCAGTGAGGGGGGGGCCGGGGAGCTGTTTTTT
D: .; V: TRBV5-4; J: TRBJ1-2; CDR3: CASSLDQGGYGYTF; DNA: TGTGCCAGCAGCTTGGACCAGGGAGGCTATGGCTACACCTTC
D: .; V: TRBV18; J: TRBJ2-7; CDR3: CASSPAAYEQYF; DNA: TGTGCCAGCTCACCGGCCGCCTACGAGCAGTACTTC
D: TRBD1; V: TRBV6-1; J: TRBJ1-4; CDR3: CASRDRAGWEKLFF; DNA: TGTGCCAGCAGGGACAGGGCGGGTTGGGAAAAACTGTTTTTT
D: TRBD1; V: TRBV2; J: TRBJ2-7; CDR3: CASRVGQGGSYEQYF; DNA: TGTGCCAGCAGGGTAGGACAGGGGGGATCCTACGAGCAGTACTTC
D: .; V: TRBV18; J: TRBJ1-4; CDR3: CASREAREEKLFF; DNA: TGTGCCAGCCGCGAGGCCCGGGAGGAAAAACTGTTTTTT
D: TRBD1; V: TRBV4-1; J: TRBJ2-1; CDR3: CASSQGTGGTNEQFF; DNA: TGCGCCAGCAGCCAAGGGACAGGGGGCACGAATGAGCAGTTCTTC
D: TRBD2; V: TRBV2; J: TRBJ2-2; CDR3: CASSASGGGYTGELFF; DNA: TGTGCCAGCAGCGCTAGCGGGGGGGGGTACACCGGGGAGCTGTTTTTT
D: .; V: TRBV29-1; J: TRBJ2-3; CDR3: CSVEGGRTDTQYF; DNA: TGCAGCGTTGAAGGCGGGCGCACAGATACGCAGTATTTT
D: .; V: TRBV20-1; J: TRBJ1-1; CDR3: CSVGARTEAFF; DNA: TGCAGTGTGGGGGCGCGGACTGAAGCTTTCTTT
D: .; V: TRBV20-1; J: TRBJ1-2; CDR3: CSASREGGYTF; DNA: TGCAGTGCGTCGCGGGAGGGTGGCTACACCTTC
D: TRBD1; V: TRBV6-5; J: TRBJ2-7; CDR3: CASKDRGEQYF; DNA: TGTGCCAGCAAAGACAGGGGCGAGCAGTACTTC
D: TRBD1; V: TRBV28; J: TRBJ1-1; CDR3: CASSPSPMDRDTEAFF; DNA: TGTGCCAGCAGTCCCAGCCCCATGGACAGGGATACTGAAGCTTTCTTT
D: .; V: TRBV10-3; J: TRBJ1-6; CDR3: CATSRGADSPLHF; DNA: TGTGCCACCTCTCGGGGGGCGGATTCACCCCTCCACTTT
D: TRBD1; V: TRBV5-1; J: TRBJ2-2; CDR3: CASSWGDRLYTGELFF; DNA: TGCGCCAGCAGCTGGGGGGACAGGCTATACACCGGGGAGCTGTTTTTT
D: .; V: TRBV5-1; J: TRBJ2-5; CDR3: CASRGRGLRETQYF; DNA: TGCGCCAGCAGGGGGAGGGGGTTGAGAGAGACCCAGTACTTC
D: TRBD1; V: TRBV7-6; J: TRBJ1-5; CDR3: CASSLGQGGVQPQHF; DNA: TGTGCCAGCAGCTTAGGGCAGGGGGGAGTTCAGCCCCAGCATTTT
D: .; V: TRBV5-1; J: TRBJ2-2; CDR3: CASSFISNTGELFF; DNA: TGCGCCAGCAGCTTTATCAGTAACACCGGGGAGCTGTTTTTT
D: TRBD1; V: TRBV5-1; J: TRBJ1-2; CDR3: CASSLGTGDYGYTF; DNA: TGCGCCAGCAGCTTGGGGACAGGGGACTATGGCTACACCTTC
D: TRBD1; V: TRBV10-2; J: TRBJ2-3; CDR3: CASGPLDRVTDTQYF; DNA: TGCGCCAGCGGCCCTTTGGACAGGGTCACAGATACGCAGTATTTT
D: TRBD1; V: TRBV28; J: TRBJ2-1; CDR3: CASSLLGGPRNEQFF; DNA: TGTGCCAGCAGTTTATTAGGGGGCCCTCGGAATGAGCAGTTCTTC
D: TRBD1; V: TRBV6-1; J: TRBJ1-6; CDR3: CASSPRTGDSSPLHF; DNA: TGTGCCAGCAGTCCTCGGACAGGGGATAGTTCACCCCTCCACTTT
D: TRBD2; V: TRBV6-6; J: TRBJ2-2; CDR3: CASSRKAGGRTGELFF; DNA: TGTGCCAGCAGCCGGAAAGCGGGGGGGCGTACCGGGGAGCTGTTTTTT
D: TRBD1; V: TRBV6-5; J: TRBJ2-2; CDR3: CASSWGTVPAGELFF; DNA: TGTGCCAGCAGTTGGGGGACAGTTCCCGCCGGGGAGCTGTTTTTT
D: TRBD1; V: TRBV13; J: TRBJ1-2; CDR3: CASSLGGQGNGYTF; DNA: TGTGCCAGCAGCTTAGGGGGACAGGGGAATGGCTACACCTTC
D: TRBD1; V: TRBV6-5; J: TRBJ1-3; CDR3: CASSPTGTGNTIYF; DNA: TGTGCCAGCAGCCCGACAGGGACTGGAAACACCATATATTTT
D: TRBD2; V: TRBV29-1; J: TRBJ2-3; CDR3: CSVEAGGTDTQYF; DNA: TGCAGCGTTGAAGCGGGGGGGACAGATACGCAGTATTTT
D: .; V: TRBV2; J: TRBJ1-2; CDR3: CASSGQQGNYGYTF; DNA: TGTGCCAGCAGCGGACAACAGGGTAACTATGGCTACACCTTC
D: TRBD2; V: TRBV11-2; J: TRBJ2-7; CDR3: CASSLVFGGGIHEQYF; DNA: TGTGCCAGCAGCTTGGTGTTTGGCGGGGGGATTCACGAGCAGTACTTC
D: .; V: TRBV6-1; J: TRBJ2-3; CDR3: CASTGNAGTQYF; DNA: TGTGCCAGTACCGGGAATGCCGGCACGCAGTATTTT
D: TRBD1; V: TRBV7-9; J: TRBJ1-5; CDR3: CASSRGTGAGSNQPQHF; DNA: TGTGCCAGCAGCCGAGGGACAGGCGCCGGGAGCAATCAGCCCCAGCATTTT
D: TRBD2; V: TRBV2; J: TRBJ2-5; CDR3: CASTPDSGGRGTQYF; DNA: TGTGCCAGCACACCGGATAGCGGGGGGCGGGGGACCCAGTACTTC
D: .; V: TRBV27; J: TRBJ2-1; CDR3: CASSLLLSYNEQFF; DNA: TGTGCCAGCAGTTTACTACTCTCCTACAATGAGCAGTTCTTC
D: .; V: TRBV5-5; J: TRBJ1-2; CDR3: CASSLATAGYTF; DNA: TGTGCCAGCAGCTTGGCGACAGCGGGCTACACCTTC